A single sample is the source of the 31 T cell receptor beta chains below, sequenced in a study of PD-L1 blockade in urothelial cancer. The assay was immunoSEQ multiplex PCR, and TCRdb's table has in-frame clones only and misses some. The table has tens of thousands of clones, around 87% seen once. Source: PBMCs, taken around atezolizumab (anti-PD-L1) treatment. These receptors were obtained from a woman in her 70s with urothelial cancer.

J is TRBJ1-5 and V is TRBV19; possible D gene TRBD1, 5 bases. Germline CDR1 is LNHDA and CDR2 is SQIVND (reference sequence). Trimming stripped 1 base from V and 4 bases from J, with 11 bases between. The CDR3 loop spans 15 amino acids. In nucleotides, the CDR3 is TGTGCCAGTAGTATAGCCGGGGGTTCGAATCAGCCCCAGCATTTT. As protein: CASSIAGGSNQPQHF.

This chain uses TRBV15 with TRBJ1-3; the D is unclear. The V and J ends lost 1 base and 3 bases respectively, with 10 bases between them. CDR1 and CDR2 (germline): LNHNV, YYDKDF (reference sequence). This CDR3 region has 15 residues. The CDR3 region is CATSRAINFGNTIYF. The CDR3 nucleotides are TGTGCCACCAGCAGAGCTATTAATTTTGGAAACACCATATATTTT.

This chain uses TRBV5-1 with TRBJ2-5, with TRBD2 matching over 13 bases. Germline trimming cut 0 bases from V and 3 bases from J; bases unmatched to any gene: 11. The CDR3 totals 19 residues. CDR1 and CDR2 from the germline V gene are SGHRS and YFSETQ. CDR3 residues: CASSLAILAGLAGEETQYF. The CDR3, as DNA: TGCGCCAGCAGCTTGGCCATTTTAGCTGGACTAGCGGGGGAAGAGACCCAGTACTTC. The variable domain in full, completed from reference TRBV5-1 and TRBJ2-5, reads KAGVTQTPRYLIKTRGQQVTLSCSPISGHRSVSWYQQTPGQGLQFLFEYFSETQRNKGNFPGRFSGRQFSNSRSEMNVSTLELGDSALYLCASSLAILAGLAGEETQYFGPGTRLLVL.

V and J are TRBV7-2 and TRBJ1-4; TRBD1 aligns across 9 bases. The CDR3 has 14 amino acids. V lost 5 bases to trimming and J lost 11 bases; unmatched junction nucleotides: 9. The germline V gene has CDR1 SGHTA and CDR2 FQGNSA. CDR3 protein: CASSVDRGFNKLFF. The DNA for the CDR3 is TGTGCCAGCAGCGTGGACAGGGGTTTTAATAAACTGTTTTTT.

CDR3 protein: CASSRDRDEKLFF. In DNA form, the CDR3 reads TGTGCCAGCAGCCGGGACAGGGATGAAAAACTGTTTTTT. The rearrangement links TRBV9 to TRBJ1-4; 9 positions agree with TRBD1. The CDR3 runs 13 residues. Germline V gene sequence: CDR1 SGDLS, CDR2 YYNGEE. Trimming cost V 4 bases and J 6 bases; bases outside gene matches: 1. Using reference TRBV9 and TRBJ1-4 for the parts outside the CDR3, the full variable domain is DSGVTQTPKHLITATGQRVTLRCSPRSGDLSVYWYQQSLDQGLQFLIQYYNGEERAKGNILERFSAQQFPDLHSELNLSSLELGDSALYFCASSRDRDEKLFFGSGTQLSVL.

The chain uses TRBV7-9 and TRBJ2-5; the match to TRBD2 covers 7 bases. The CDR3 has 17 amino acids. Germline CDR1 and CDR2: SEHNR and FQNEAQ (reference sequence). Trimming cost V 7 bases and J 2 bases; bases outside gene matches: 16. This CDR3 is CASTPQRGEEIQETQYF. Written as DNA, the CDR3 is TGTGCCAGCACCCCTCAACGGGGGGAGGAGATTCAAGAGACCCAGTACTTC.

The J gene is TRBJ1-4, the V gene TRBV2, with 9 bases that match TRBD1. This CDR3 has 14 amino acids. Germline lookup yields CDR1 SNHLY and CDR2 FYNNEI. Losses at the gene ends were 6 bases for V and 5 bases for J; bases not matched to a gene: 4. Here the CDR3 DNA reads TGTGCCAGCAGATCCGGGACAGGGAATGAAAAACTGTTTTTT. It codes for CASRSGTGNEKLFF.

This clone was recorded once. The V call is TRBV18, the J call TRBJ2-1, with a weak D call TRBD2 (6 bases). The CDR3 has 16 amino acids. Germline CDR1 reads KGHSH; CDR2 reads LQKENI. The germline V and J ends were trimmed by 5 bases and 2 bases, with 16 bases remaining between them. CDR3 bases: TGTGCCAGCTCATCCAACTTAGCGGCAGCCTACAATGAGCAGTTCTTC. This codes for CASSSNLAAAYNEQFF.

The chain uses TRBV9 and TRBJ2-2, with 13 bases fitting TRBD2. The germline V gene encodes CDR1 SGDLS and CDR2 YYNGEE. The CDR3 spans 18 residues. J gave up 0 bases and V 4 bases, and 6 bases lay outside the gene matches. This chain's CDR3 is CASSTSTSGRPNTGELFF. The CDR3 nucleotides are TGTGCCAGCAGCACATCGACTAGCGGGAGGCCGAACACCGGGGAGCTGTTTTTT. Together with reference TRBV9 and TRBJ2-2, the CDR3 gives the full variable domain: DSGVTQTPKHLITATGQRVTLRCSPRSGDLSVYWYQQSLDQGLQFLIQYYNGEERAKGNILERFSAQQFPDLHSELNLSSLELGDSALYFCASSTSTSGRPNTGELFFGEGSRLTVL.

The chain combines TRBV7-9 with TRBJ2-7; no firm D call. V lost 1 base and J lost 7, with 11 bases in between. Germline V gene lookup returns CDR1 SEHNR and CDR2 FQNEAQ (reference sequence). This CDR3 has 13 amino acids. The CDR3: CASSLGAIWEQYF. The DNA of the CDR3 is TGTGCCAGCAGCTTAGGGGCGATATGGGAGCAGTACTTC. Full variable domain (remainder filled in from reference TRBV7-9 and TRBJ2-7): DTGVSQNPRHKITKRGQNVTFRCDPISEHNRLYWYRQTLGQGPEFLTYFQNEAQLEKSRLLSDRFSAERPKGSFSTLEIQRTEQGDSAMYLCASSLGAIWEQYFGPGTRLTVT.

The genes are TRBV6-1 and TRBJ1-4, with D uncertain. Per the germline V gene, CDR1 is MNHNS and CDR2 is SASEGT. The ends were cut back, 10 bases at V and 4 bases at J, with 16 bases in the middle. The CDR3 is made up of 14 amino acids. This chain's CDR3 is CAIKENLLNEKLFF. The CDR3 region has the DNA TGTGCCATAAAAGAGAATCTCCTTAATGAAAAACTGTTTTTT.

This clone was counted between two and nine times. The rearrangement uses TRBV28 and TRBJ1-3, with 7 bases lining up with TRBD1. The CDR3 extends over 15 amino acids. Trimming took 5 bases from V and 3 from J; bases not matched to a gene: 7. CDR1 is MDHEN and CDR2 is SYDVKM in the germline V gene. The CDR3 spells CASSTTGIGGNTIYF. The CDR3 DNA reads as TGTGCCAGCAGTACGACAGGGATAGGTGGAAACACCATATATTTT.

There are a few counts of this clone. The CDR3 protein is CASRGTGGTGELFF. The DNA of the CDR3 is TGTGCCAGCAGGGGAACAGGGGGCACCGGGGAGCTGTTTTTT. The chain recombines TRBV2 with TRBJ2-2; 8 bases line up with TRBD1. V trimming: 6 bases; J trimming: 4 bases; junction bases outside the gene matches: 4. Germline V CDR1 and CDR2: SNHLY, FYNNEI. The CDR3 sequence is 14 residues long.

This clone was detected only once. The chain recombines TRBV5-1 with TRBJ2-1; TRBD2 matches at 8 bases. CDR1 is SGHRS and CDR2 is YFSETQ in the germline V gene. The trim removed 4 bases at V and 8 bases at J, leaving 5 bases unmatched. This CDR3 spans 13 amino acids. Here the CDR3 reads CASSAGLGYEQFF. The DNA for the CDR3 is TGCGCCAGCAGCGCGGGACTAGGGTATGAGCAGTTCTTC.

The chain carries TRBV19 and TRBJ2-2; 12 nucleotides line up with TRBD2. The CDR3 runs to 15 residues. V lost 8 bases, J lost 7 bases, and 8 bases stayed unmatched. Germline V gene sequence: CDR1 LNHDA, CDR2 SQIVND (reference sequence). The CDR3 DNA reads as TGTGCCAGTCTTCAGACTAGCGGGGGTTTCGGGGAGCTGTTTTTT. This sequence encodes CASLQTSGGFGELFF.

The genes are TRBV12-5 and TRBJ2-7; 13 positions match TRBD2. Germline V CDR1 and CDR2: LGHNT, FRNRAP. CDR3 length: 21 residues. Germline trimming cut 0 bases from V and 1 base from J; bases unmatched to any gene: 15. The CDR3, as DNA: TGTGCTAGTGGTTTGGTACTAAACCGAGGACTAGCGGGAGAAAAGTCCTACGAGCAGTACTTC. It codes for CASGLVLNRGLAGEKSYEQYF.

The V gene is TRBV5-1, the J gene TRBJ2-1; D might be TRBD2 (6 bases). CDR3 length equals 16 residues. In germline, CDR1 is SGHRS, CDR2 YFSETQ. The V and J ends lost 4 bases and 0 bases respectively, with 14 bases between them. The CDR3 spells CASSAFVSGSYNEQFF. DNA of the CDR3: TGCGCCAGCAGCGCGTTTGTTAGCGGCTCCTACAATGAGCAGTTCTTC.

V and J are TRBV5-5 and TRBJ2-7; 8 positions match TRBD2. The CDR3 extends over 16 amino acids. From germline, CDR1 is SGHKS and CDR2 YYEKEE (reference sequence). V lost 0 bases, J lost 4 bases, and 9 bases stayed unmatched. The DNA for the CDR3 is TGTGCCAGCAGCTTGGTAATTACGGGAGGGCCTTACGAGCAGTACTTC. Translated: CASSLVITGGPYEQYF.

This clone showed up just once. V and J are TRBV18 and TRBJ1-1, with D possibly TRBD1 on 6 matching bases. This CDR3 is built from 15 residues. V was shortened by 5 bases and J by 1 base, with 14 bases between the two germline ends. The germline gives CDR1 KGHSH, CDR2 LQKENI. The CDR3, as DNA: TGTGCCAGCTCATCCCGGACAGAACAGAACACTGAAGCTTTCTTT. Encoded protein: CASSSRTEQNTEAFF.

This clone was detected once. The V and J genes are TRBV7-9 and TRBJ1-1, with D perhaps matching TRBD1 (5 bases). This CDR3 has 15 amino acids. Trimming pared 5 bases from V and 4 bases from J, leaving 17 bases between. The V gene's germline CDR1 is SEHNR and CDR2 FQNEAQ (reference sequence). In DNA, the CDR3 is TGTGCCAGCAGCCGCGCCCAGGGAATGGGCACTGAAGCTTTCTTT. It yields the protein CASSRAQGMGTEAFF.

The chain joins TRBV28 to TRBJ1-2; tentatively, D is TRBD1 (5 bases). CDR1 is MDHEN and CDR2 is SYDVKM in the germline V gene. V lost 8 bases to trimming and J lost 0 bases, with 16 bases between them. CDR3 length equals 15 residues. CDR3 amino acids: CASPLTLGANYGYTF. Here the CDR3 DNA reads TGTGCCAGCCCTTTGACGTTAGGGGCTAACTATGGCTACACCTTC.

The chain employs TRBV5-4 and TRBJ2-7; TRBD2 aligns across 13 bases. Trimming took 4 bases from V and 6 from J; bases not matched to a gene: 22. This CDR3 region has 20 residues. The germline gives CDR1 SGHNT, CDR2 YYREEE (reference sequence). CDR3 sequence reads: CASSGQGAGTSGVTPAEQYF. In nucleotides, the CDR3 is TGTGCCAGCAGCGGACAGGGGGCAGGGACTAGCGGGGTCACGCCAGCCGAGCAGTACTTC.

The chain carries TRBV28 and TRBJ1-2; D call uncertain. The V gene lost 3 bases and the J gene lost 4 bases, with 9 bases spanning the gap. CDR3 size: 13 residues. Germline CDR1 and CDR2: MDHEN and SYDVKM. This CDR3 reads CASSFRQTYGYTF. CDR3 nucleotides: TGTGCCAGCAGTTTCAGGCAGACCTATGGCTACACCTTC.

This clone was counted a single time. The V and J genes are TRBV15 and TRBJ2-1, with 10 bases fitting TRBD1. V dropped 3 bases and J dropped 3; count of bases not matched to a gene: 8. The CDR3 is made up of 17 amino acids. Germline lookup yields CDR1 LNHNV and CDR2 YYDKDF (reference sequence). Here the CDR3 reads CATSRWTGGVYYNEQFF. CDR3 DNA: TGTGCCACCAGCAGGTGGACAGGGGGAGTTTACTACAATGAGCAGTTCTTC.

The chain uses TRBV5-1 and TRBJ2-6, with a tentative D call TRBD1 (6 bases). In germline, CDR1 is SGHRS, CDR2 YFSETQ. CDR3 size: 17 residues. The germline V and J ends were trimmed by 10 bases and 4 bases, with 24 bases remaining between them. CDR3 in amino acids: CARPRGASPVGANVLTF. The CDR3 DNA follows: TGCGCCCGACCCAGGGGCGCCTCTCCCGTAGGGGCCAACGTCCTGACTTTC.

The chain combines TRBV7-2 with TRBJ2-7, with 8 nucleotides matching TRBD2. In germline, CDR1 is SGHTA, CDR2 FQGNSA. The CDR3 contains 14 residues. V lost 5 bases and J lost 3; bases outside the gene matches: 6. The CDR3 loop reads CASSPRRGDYEQYF. The CDR3 DNA follows: TGTGCCAGCAGCCCCCGGCGGGGGGACTACGAGCAGTACTTC.

J is TRBJ2-1 and V is TRBV10-2; 9 nucleotides align to TRBD1. The V gene end was trimmed by 3 bases and the J gene end by 6 bases; junction bases not matched to a gene: 3. Germline V gives CDR1 WSHSY, CDR2 SAAADI. The CDR3 contains 14 residues. Here the CDR3 DNA reads TGCGCCAGCAGTGACCCACAGGGGGCCAATGAGCAGTTCTTC. It specifies CASSDPQGANEQFF.

CDR3 coding DNA: TGTGCCAGCAGCTTATATGGGGGCGCCTACAATGAGCAGTTCTTC. This codes for CASSLYGGAYNEQFF. The chain is built from TRBV7-9 and TRBJ2-1; D might be TRBD1 (6 bases). CDR3 length equals 15 residues. Germline V gives CDR1 SEHNR, CDR2 FQNEAQ (reference sequence). V was trimmed by 2 bases and J by 2 bases, leaving 10 bases between them. The entire variable domain, with the rest obtained from reference TRBV7-9 and TRBJ2-1, is as follows: DTGVSQNPRHKITKRGQNVTFRCDPISEHNRLYWYRQTLGQGPEFLTYFQNEAQLEKSRLLSDRFSAERPKGSFSTLEIQRTEQGDSAMYLCASSLYGGAYNEQFFGPGTRLTVL.

In its sample, this clone was seen once. The V call is TRBV7-6, the J call TRBJ1-1; 11 positions agree with TRBD1. J gave up 11 bases and V 1 base, and 15 bases lay outside the gene matches. Germline CDR1 SGHVS, CDR2 FNYEAQ. CDR3 length: 17 amino acids. In nucleotides, the CDR3 is TGTGCCAGCAGCTTAGGCTCGGGACAGGGGGTCTGGAGCGGGGCTTTCTTT. Its translation: CASSLGSGQGVWSGAFF.

This sequence joins TRBV4-1 and TRBJ2-1; weak D call: TRBD2 (6 bases). Germline V gene sequence: CDR1 MGHRA, CDR2 YSYEKL. This CDR3 comprises 16 residues. The V end was cut by 4 bases, the J end by 2 bases, with 15 bases between. The CDR3 bases are TGCGCCAGCAGCCCCTCCTCGGGGGAGGCCTACAATGAGCAGTTCTTC. Its translation is CASSPSSGEAYNEQFF.

This clone was detected only once. The chain joins TRBV19 to TRBJ2-1, with 16 bases aligning to TRBD2. Germline CDR1 is LNHDA and CDR2 is SQIVND (reference sequence). This CDR3 spans 15 amino acids. V was clipped by 6 bases and J by 5 bases; unmatched bases: 1. As DNA, the CDR3 is TGTGCCAGTAGGGGACTAGCGGGAGGGGACAATGAGCAGTTCTTC. Amino acid sequence: CASRGLAGGDNEQFF.